This T cell receptor (beta chain) was recovered during a study of early T cells in non-severe SARS-CoV-2 infection (dated by TCRdb to the early 2020s). Turning to the overall study: Because TCR sequencing was done on bulk RNA from unsorted whole blood, the alpha and beta chains could not be paired.

Including the terminal cysteine and phenylalanine, the CDR3 comprises 15 residues. Kept here is only the CDR3 DNA, which spans 45 bases and is read in frame from base 1. Trimming accounts for 5 bases at V and 7 bases at J, while the number of junction bases matched to no gene is 13. The germline V gene encodes CDR1 SGHTA and CDR2 FQGTGA. Beyond this particular receptor, the publication reports: VDJdb matching was skewed toward anti-spike CD8 responses, so virus-specific expansions were likely underestimated and private and CD4 specificities were missed.

The method behind the library was 5' RACE. Sequencing was carried out with a NextSeq 500. In the TCR library protocol, unique molecular identifiers were attached to individual cDNA molecules to correct for PCR bias and sequencing error. Sequencing covered both TCR alpha and beta chains, and within each sample the abundances of alpha and beta sequences were tightly co-correlated. The paper's processing steps were these. V gene, J gene and CDR3 annotation of TCR sequences was performed with Decombinator V4. TCRs were defined as expanded if a significant change between any two time points was detected under a Poisson model with p below 0.0001. TCR abundances were normalised to the total number of TCRs sequenced in each sample and reported as counts per million. MAIT TCRs were defined by TRAV1-2 paired with TRAJ12, TRAJ20 or TRAJ33, and iNKT TCRs by TRAV10 paired with TRAJ18. VDJdb, accessed 1 November 2021, was searched for CMV, EBV and SARS-CoV-2 annotated TCRs, excluding TCRs annotated for multiple antigens. TCRdb ran its own pipeline on the public reads, namely fastp trimming at Q25 and MiXCR clone calling, and kept in-frame beta chains. Rows matching on CDR3 protein sequence are summarized as one entry with the most common DNA and genes. The V and J calls, along with clone size, are taken from TCRdb and not from the paper's own processing. Counted in this sample were tens of thousands of distinct CDR3 sequences; 9% to 10% of them appeared once. The top ten constitute about a sixth of the sample.

A case-control design nested within a healthcare worker cohort in London, UK, was used, with weekly nasopharyngeal swab PCR tests and blood sampling performed. Healthcare workers were recruited between 23 and 31 March 2020, during the week of the UK lockdown, and were followed weekly for up to 16 weeks. On this clonotype: Its antigen is currently not known. No much larger clone is present one base from it, and per-base qualities are unavailable.

This sample comprised whole blood, obtained at baseline. The chain employs TRBV7-3 and TRBJ1-1, with 7 bases in between that match TRBD1. The receptor was derived from an adult who was a healthcare worker with PCR-confirmed SARS-CoV-2 infection or an uninfected control (not recorded which). The sequenced DNA: TGTGCCAGCAGCGCCACCGACAGGGAAGGAAGTGAAGCTTTCTTT. This codes for CASSATDREGSEAFF.